This TCR beta chain was identified during a study of identical twins (dated by TCRdb to between 2015 and 2016). A note on the overall study: The study deep-sequenced TCR alpha and beta repertoires from monozygotic twins, unrelated adults of various ages and cord blood to test whether fetal clonotypes persist. Replicate twin experiments were performed at different times using different library preparation protocols to rule out contamination. Study-wide conclusions, independent of this receptor: In monozygotic twins, recombination models systematically underestimated out-of-frame TCR alpha sharing, but the models matched the sharing seen between unrelated individuals. Fewer insertions were carried by abundant cord blood beta clonotypes; a weaker similar trend was observed in young adult naive repertoires, while no such trend was observed in memory repertoires. Compared with coincidental sharing between unrelated individuals, out-of-frame TCR alpha sequences shared between twins had an excess of sequences with low generation probability. Because the same donors could not be followed over many years, conclusions were based on cross-sectional statistical analysis. In beta out-of-frame sequences, excess twin sharing was weaker, because having fewer shared sequences lowered the signal-to-noise ratio. Invariant T cells such as MAIT and iNKT could partly confound zero-insertion analyses, though diverse VJ usage argued against this for most clonotypes.

Every donor in the study was a healthy Caucasian. Three pairs of female monozygotic twins, all aged about 18 to 29 years, made up the twin cohort. The RNA used for TCR libraries was isolated from peripheral blood mononuclear cells. This clonotype was counted a few times. Which antigen it targets is not known. No base-level quality is on record; no much larger clone is a single base apart. Libraries were made using 5' RACE. Sequenced on an Illumina HiSeq 2000. A universal primer binding site was added through template switching, and the final cDNA carried a unique molecular identifier so that TCR cDNA molecules could be counted accurately. Specific primers in the conserved constant-segment region were used to synthesize first-strand cDNA for TCR alpha and beta chains. To control for contamination, every cDNA library was double barcoded, receiving both a SMART-Mk sample barcode and Illumina barcodes. TruSeq adapter sequences along with Illumina sample barcodes were introduced in two successive PCR steps. Sequencing of the TCR alpha and beta cDNA libraries was done on the Illumina HiSeq platform using custom primers. The original pipeline was this. Unique molecular identifiers were extracted from raw reads with MiGEC, and CDR3 positions were determined with MiXCR. Recombination models were inferred per individual with the repgenHMM and IGoR tools using an EM algorithm. The tcR package in R was used for shared clonotype analysis, with sharing normalized by the product of cloneset sizes. To study raw recombination free of thymic and clonal selection effects, out-of-frame nonproductive sequences were analyzed. TCRdb reanalyzed the raw reads on its own, using fastp at Q25 for trimming and MiXCR for clone calling, and kept in-frame beta chains. Here each entry gathers all rows of one CDR3 protein and keeps the most common genes and DNA. None of the V and J calls come from the authors' own analysis; TCRdb made them. The sample records hundreds of thousands of distinct CDR3 sequences, around a sixth of which are singletons. The top ten clones comprise approximately 14% of the sample.

These same data were also listed under a study on T cells expressing NK-cell markers. Looking at the second paper: In sorted CD3+CD56+NKG2C+, CD3+CD56+NKG2C- and CD3+CD56-NKG2C+ T-cell subsets from about eight donors, TCR beta-chain repertoires were profiled. Among the eight sequenced donors, seven were HCMV-seropositive and one was HCMV-seronegative. To restrict sorting to alphabetaTCR-expressing T cells, an anti-gammadeltaTCR antibody was added in several experiments. In six donors, the dominant CD3+CD56+NKG2C+ clonotypes ranked among the top 10 CD8+ clonotypes, making up 1.0-7.0% of CD8+ T cells. Those dominant clonotypes were again the most abundant among CD3+CD56-NKG2C+ cells in four donors, at about 25-65%. Whether the expanded NKG2C-expressing T cell clones were specific for HCMV antigens remained unclear. All eight donors whose samples were sequenced were randomly selected healthy volunteers, three of them men and five women. To determine HCMV serostatus, a commercial ELISA kit was used to detect HCMV-specific IgG in serum. For over 5 donors, bulk peripheral blood T-cell repertoires were also sequenced from unsorted PBMC. MIGEC was used to demultiplex reads and group reads by UMI, and MiTCR was used to assemble and quantify clonotypes. To exclude erroneous sequences, only TCR cDNA sequences supported by at least two reads were retained. The tcR package was used for downstream repertoire analysis, with clonotypes matched between fractions based on CDR3 nucleotide sequence plus V segment. VDJmatch was used to annotate antigen specificity against VDJdb, with one amino acid substitution in CDR3 allowed.

The receptor was isolated from a woman under 30 in good health. Sequenced sample: PBMCs.

The CDR3 reads CASSYGRVGTGELFF. The DNA is as follows: TGTGCCAGCAGTTACGGCAGGGTGGGAACCGGGGAGCTGTTTTTT. The rearranged segments are TRBV6-2 or TRBV6-3 and TRBJ2-2, and possibly TRBD1, on 5 matching bases. V sheds 2 bases and J sheds 5 bases, leaving 12 bases between their ends. The CDR3 sequence holds 15 residues, the cysteine and phenylalanine included. Only the CDR3 region is kept as DNA, spanning 45 bases read in frame from base 1. CDR1 and CDR2, per the germline V gene, are MNHEY and SVGEGT.